Following are 32 T cell receptor beta chains from one sample sequenced in a study of cytomegalovirus exposure and HLA in healthy donors. 60 Vbeta and 13 Jbeta primers were used in PCR. This table comes from immunoSEQ multiplex PCR, and its TCRdb copy is limited to in-frame clones, with some not included. The sample includes about 40,000 clones, approximately 75% of them seen just once. The specimen sequenced was PBMCs. All receptors come from a man aged 35-49 years in good health and CMV-seronegative.

This chain uses TRBV21-1 with TRBJ1-2; no DNA check was done on the table's D call, TRBD1. TRBV21-1 is assigned pseudogene status. CDR3 length: 17 amino acids. The CDR3 protein is CASSKGARGQLNYGYTF. The CDR3 DNA reads TGTGCCAGCAGCAAGGGGGCCAGGGGCCAGCTTAACTATGGCTACACCTTC.

In DNA, the CDR3 is TGCGCCAGCAGTGATTTCGGGACAGGCGAATTTAGCTCCTACAATGAGCAGTTCTTC. This sequence encodes CASSDFGTGEFSSYNEQFF. The V call is TRBV10-2, the J call TRBJ2-1; TRBD1 matches at 8 bases. Trimming removed 3 bases from V and 0 bases from J; junction bases left unmatched: 13. The CDR3 has 19 amino acids. Per germline, CDR1 WSHSY and CDR2 SAAADI.

The rearrangement joins TRBV7-2 to TRBJ2-2, with a weak D call TRBD2 (6 bases). The germline CDR1 and CDR2 sequences are SGHTA and FQGNSA. The CDR3 contains 13 residues. Trimming removed 4 bases at V and 9 bases at J, with 12 bases between. CDR3 nucleotide sequence: TGTGCCAGCAGCTCCCCGGGGGACCGGGAGCTGTTTTTT. Translated: CASSSPGDRELFF.

V is TRBV23-1 and J is TRBJ1-1, with D possibly TRBD1 on 5 matching bases. TRBV23-1 is given ORF status, its function remaining uncertain. V dropped 0 bases and J dropped 4 bases, with 15 bases sitting between them. The CDR3 totals 16 residues. CDR3 coding DNA: TGCGCCAGCAGTCAATCGGGCCTTAGGGGACTCACTGAAGCTTTCTTT. Amino acids: CASSQSGLRGLTEAFF.

The chain uses TRBV6-1 and TRBJ1-2, with a possible D match to TRBD1 (5 bases). CDR1 and CDR2 (germline): MNHNS, SASEGT. This CDR3 is built from 14 residues. Trimming cost V 6 bases and J 8 bases, with 19 bases left between them. The CDR3 region has the DNA TGTGCCAGCAGAATACAGGCTCTTCAAGGGGGCTACACCTTC. It yields the protein CASRIQALQGGYTF.

The rearrangement uses TRBV30 and TRBJ2-5, with 8 bases identical to TRBD1. The CDR3 spans 15 residues. J lost 2 bases, V lost 3 bases, and 8 bases had no gene match. The V gene's germline CDR1 is GTSNPN and CDR2 SVGIG (reference sequence). The chain's CDR3 is CAWRTLDRGQETQYF. The CDR3 DNA follows: TGTGCCTGGAGAACCCTCGACAGGGGTCAAGAGACCCAGTACTTC. Looking up the rest from reference TRBV30 and TRBJ2-5 gives the full variable domain: SQTIHQWPATLVQPVGSPLSLECTVEGTSNPNLYWYRQAAGRGLQLLFYSVGIGQISSEVPQNLSASRPQDRQFILSSKKLLLSDSGFYLCAWRTLDRGQETQYFGPGTRLLVL.

The rearrangement joins TRBV9 to TRBJ1-2; 7 bases line up with TRBD1. The germline V gene has CDR1 SGDLS and CDR2 YYNGEE. The CDR3 contains 14 residues. The V and J ends lost 4 bases and 2 bases, in that order; junction bases with no gene match: 5. CDR3 sequence (DNA): TGTGCCAGCAGCCCAACAGGGGTGAACTATGGCTACACCTTC. Its protein is CASSPTGVNYGYTF.

This clone was detected only once. This chain uses TRBV4-1 with TRBJ2-1; TRBD2 matches 9 bases. Per germline, CDR1 MGHRA and CDR2 YSYEKL. CDR3 length: 16 residues. V was pared by 1 base and J by 8 bases, with 9 bases of the junction left unmatched. CDR3 in DNA: TGCGCCAGCAGCCAAGGAGAGCGGGGGGATGAGGATGAGCAGTTCTTC. Its protein product is CASSQGERGDEDEQFF.

The V call is TRBV5-1, the J call TRBJ2-1; possible D gene TRBD1, 6 bases. The germline gives CDR1 SGHRS, CDR2 YFSETQ. There are 13 residues in the CDR3. V was shortened by 4 bases and J by 6 bases, with 11 bases between the two germline ends. CDR3 loop: CASSIGGSNEQFF. CDR3 nucleotides: TGCGCCAGCAGCATAGGGGGATCCAATGAGCAGTTCTTC.

This clone was seen a few times. This sequence joins TRBV4-2 and TRBJ2-2; 11 bases are a match to TRBD1. Germline V CDR1 and CDR2: LGHNA, YNFKEQ. The CDR3 runs 18 residues. V lost 2 bases to trimming and J lost 7 bases; unmatched junction nucleotides: 12. CDR3 protein: CASSQQLPGQGVGGELFF. For the CDR3, the DNA is TGTGCCAGCAGCCAACAACTACCGGGACAGGGGGTCGGCGGGGAGCTGTTTTTT.

CDR3 amino acids: CASSLDREYGYTF. The CDR3 region has the DNA TGTGCCAGCAGCCTGGACAGGGAATATGGCTACACCTTC. J is TRBJ1-2 and V is TRBV7-9; TRBD1 matches 8 bases. The ends lost 5 bases at V and 5 bases at J; junction bases unmatched: 4. The CDR3 extends over 13 amino acids. Looked up from germline, CDR1 is SEHNR and CDR2 is FQNEAQ (reference sequence).

This chain links TRBV4-2 with TRBJ1-5, with 9 bases fitting TRBD1. Germline V gives CDR1 LGHNA, CDR2 YNFKEQ. The CDR3 is made up of 16 amino acids. The trim removed 1 base at V and 2 bases at J, leaving 3 bases unmatched. The CDR3 coding sequence is TGTGCCAGCAGCCAAGGGGACAGGGCGGGCAATCAGCCCCAGCATTTT. It translates to CASSQGDRAGNQPQHF.

V gene TRBV4-1 combines with J gene TRBJ2-6, with D possibly matching TRBD1 (5 bases). Trimming left V 0 bases short and J 4 bases short, with 13 bases between. Germline assignment: CDR1 MGHRA and CDR2 YSYEKL. This CDR3 is built from 17 residues. For the CDR3, the DNA is TGCGCCAGCAGCCAAGAGGCCCAGGGCACAGGGGCCAACGTCCTGACTTTC. Translation: CASSQEAQGTGANVLTF.

V is TRBV6-5 and J is TRBJ2-2; 13 bases map to TRBD2. Germline V lookup: CDR1 MNHEY, CDR2 SVGAGI. The CDR3 has 15 amino acids. Trimming took 6 bases from V and 7 from J; bases not matched to a gene: 5. CDR3 protein: CASRLGTSGVGELFF. The CDR3 nucleotides read TGTGCCAGCAGACTCGGGACTAGCGGGGTCGGGGAGCTGTTTTTT.

V usage is TRBV5-5 and J usage is TRBJ1-5, with TRBD1 matching 9 bases. Germline trimming cut 0 bases from V and 10 bases from J; bases unmatched to any gene: 5. CDR3 length: 14 residues. The germline V gene has CDR1 SGHKS and CDR2 YYEKEE (reference sequence). For the CDR3, the DNA is TGTGCCAGCAGCTTGGAAAGACAGGGGGTACCCCAGCATTTT. Its translation: CASSLERQGVPQHF.

The J gene is TRBJ2-1, the V gene TRBV19; D not certain. V lost 4 bases and J lost 1, with 8 bases in between. The CDR3 extends over 14 amino acids. Per the germline V gene, CDR1 is LNHDA and CDR2 is SQIVND (reference sequence). The CDR3 protein is CASSTRGSYNEQFF. CDR3 DNA sequence: TGTGCCAGTAGTACAAGAGGTTCCTACAATGAGCAGTTCTTC.

The genes are TRBV28 and TRBJ1-2, with 8 bases matching TRBD1. This CDR3 has 13 amino acids. Germline trimming cut 5 bases from V and 3 bases from J; bases unmatched to any gene: 2. Germline loops: CDR1 MDHEN, CDR2 SYDVKM. The CDR3 nucleotides read TGTGCCAGCAGTCGGACAGGGTACTATGGCTACACCTTC. The encoded protein is CASSRTGYYGYTF.

The V call is TRBV4-1, the J call TRBJ2-2; D may be TRBD2 (5 bases). The CDR3 has 14 amino acids. Deletions cut 1 base from V and 8 bases from J, with 11 bases between. CDR1 is MGHRA and CDR2 is YSYEKL in the germline V gene. CDR3 region: CASSQVGLAGELFF. The CDR3 DNA reads as TGCGCCAGCAGCCAAGTGGGGTTAGCGGGGGAGCTGTTTTTT.

The chain couples TRBV5-4 to TRBJ2-5; TRBD2 matches at 12 bases. Germline loops: CDR1 SGHNT, CDR2 YYREEE (reference sequence). The ends lost 4 bases at V and 6 bases at J; junction bases unmatched: 10. There are 16 residues in the CDR3. CDR3 coding DNA: TGTGCCAGCAGCCAGGGGCGGACTAGCGGGGCCAAGACCCAGTACTTC. Translated, it gives CASSQGRTSGAKTQYF.

The chain links TRBV7-6 to TRBJ2-5; TRBD1 agrees at 7 bases. CDR1 SGHVS and CDR2 FNYEAQ come from the germline V gene. The V and J ends lost 5 bases and 7 bases, in that order; junction bases with no gene match: 13. CDR3 length: 15 residues. The CDR3 loop reads CASSQVTHSGGTQYF. The CDR3 nucleotides are TGTGCCAGCAGCCAAGTCACGCATTCAGGGGGGACCCAGTACTTC. The full variable domain, its missing parts supplied by reference TRBV7-6 and TRBJ2-5, is GAGVSQSPRYKVTKRGQDVALRCDPISGHVSLYWYRQALGQGPEFLTYFNYEAQQDKSGLPNDRFSAERPEGSISTLTIQRTEQRDSAMYRCASSQVTHSGGTQYFGPGTRLLVL.

The V call is TRBV20-1, the J call TRBJ2-5; the D is unclear. The V end lost 3 bases, the J end lost 5 bases, and 7 bases lay between the germline ends. The CDR3 sequence is 11 residues long. CDR1 is DFQATT and CDR2 is SNEGSKA in the germline V gene (reference sequence). CDR3 nucleotide sequence: TGCAGTGCTAGCATTCGGGAGACCCAGTACTTC. Translating gives CSASIRETQYF.

The chain joins TRBV30 to TRBJ1-6, with D hard to call. V shed 6 bases and J shed 0 bases, with 15 bases lying between them. The V gene's germline CDR1 is GTSNPN and CDR2 SVGIG (reference sequence). The length of the CDR3 is 16 residues. The CDR3 DNA reads TGTGCCTGCCTCTTTGGCTCCAGCTCCTATAATTCACCCCTCCACTTT. This gives the protein CACLFGSSSYNSPLHF.

This clone was observed once. The V call is TRBV30, the J call TRBJ1-5; 7 bases are a match to TRBD1. The germline gives CDR1 GTSNPN, CDR2 SVGIG (reference sequence). V dropped 2 bases and J dropped 7; count of bases not matched to a gene: 5. This CDR3 is built from 13 residues. The CDR3 spells CAWSSARGQPQHF. CDR3 in DNA: TGTGCCTGGAGTTCCGCCAGGGGGCAGCCCCAGCATTTT.

V gene TRBV19 combines with J gene TRBJ1-2; perhaps TRBD1 as D (6 bases). Germline-derived CDR1 and CDR2 are LNHDA and SQIVND (reference sequence). The CDR3 consists of 14 residues. The ends were cut back, 0 bases at V and 4 bases at J, with 9 bases in the middle. CDR3 loop: CASSIDTGTYGYTF. The DNA for the CDR3 is TGTGCCAGTAGTATAGATACAGGGACCTATGGCTACACCTTC.

J is TRBJ1-4 and V is TRBV19; D is undetermined. The V gene lost 1 base and the J gene lost 5 bases, with 11 bases spanning the gap. The CDR3 sequence is 15 residues long. The germline V gene encodes CDR1 LNHDA and CDR2 SQIVND (reference sequence). Here the CDR3 DNA reads TGTGCCAGTAGTATAGGAGGAGGGTGGAATGAAAAACTGTTTTTT. Protein sequence: CASSIGGGWNEKLFF.

This clone was seen a handful of times. The chain links TRBV30 to TRBJ2-2; 9 bases are shared with TRBD2. In germline, CDR1 is GTSNPN, CDR2 SVGIG (reference sequence). The CDR3 sequence is 16 residues long. With 0 bases clipped from V and 7 bases from J, the junction kept 9 bases outside the gene matches. The CDR3 sequence: CAWSVFAGGPGGELFF. In DNA form, the CDR3 reads TGTGCCTGGAGTGTGTTTGCGGGGGGGCCGGGCGGGGAGCTGTTTTTT.

The chain carries TRBV5-1 and TRBJ2-3; TRBD1 aligns across 10 bases. Germline trimming cut 4 bases from V and 1 base from J; bases unmatched to any gene: 3. The CDR3 has 15 residues. Germline loops: CDR1 SGHRS, CDR2 YFSETQ. The CDR3 is CASSPGTGGTDTQYF. CDR3 in DNA: TGCGCCAGCAGCCCCGGGACAGGGGGCACAGATACGCAGTATTTT.

For this clone: The junction differs from germline at one of its ends, possibly a read error. The J gene is TRBJ2-2, the V gene TRBV7-7, with a weak D call TRBD1 (5 bases). The germline CDR1 and CDR2 sequences are SSHAT and FNYEAQ (reference sequence). This CDR3 is 13 amino acids long. CDR3 DNA: TGTGCTAGCAGCTATCAGGGCGGCGGGGAGCTGTTTTTT. The encoded protein is CASSYQGGGELFF.

CDR3 residues: CASSIGRRYEQYF. DNA for the CDR3: TGTGCCAGTAGTATAGGGAGGCGCTACGAGCAGTACTTC. The chain uses TRBV19 and TRBJ2-7; tentative D call: TRBD2 (5 bases). This CDR3 has 13 residues. The germline CDR1 and CDR2 sequences are LNHDA and SQIVND (reference sequence). Trimming shortened V by 1 base and J by 3 bases, and 7 bases separated the two germline ends.

The V gene is TRBV6-5, the J gene TRBJ1-1; 8 bases agree with TRBD1. The germline gives CDR1 MNHEY, CDR2 SVGAGI. The CDR3 is 15 amino acids. J was trimmed by 6 bases and V by 0 bases; bases with no gene match: 6. CDR3 sequence reads: CASSYSSGGWAEAFF. DNA for the CDR3: TGTGCCAGCAGTTACTCATCAGGGGGCTGGGCTGAAGCTTTCTTT.

The genes are TRBV4-1 and TRBJ2-5; D gene unclear. V dropped 1 base and J dropped 2 bases, with 11 bases sitting between them. The length of the CDR3 is 15 residues. Germline CDR1 and CDR2: MGHRA and YSYEKL. The chain's CDR3 is CASSQGTTKQETQYF. CDR3 bases: TGCGCCAGCAGCCAAGGTACTACAAAACAAGAGACCCAGTACTTC.

This clone was seen a handful of times. This sequence joins TRBV4-3 and TRBJ2-1; TRBD2 agrees at 7 bases. Germline CDR1 LGHNA, CDR2 YSLEER. The CDR3 spans 15 residues. With 2 bases clipped from V and 3 bases from J, the junction kept 4 bases outside the gene matches. As DNA, the CDR3 is TGCGCCAGCAGCCAAACAGCGGGGAGCTACAATGAGCAGTTCTTC. Its translation: CASSQTAGSYNEQFF.